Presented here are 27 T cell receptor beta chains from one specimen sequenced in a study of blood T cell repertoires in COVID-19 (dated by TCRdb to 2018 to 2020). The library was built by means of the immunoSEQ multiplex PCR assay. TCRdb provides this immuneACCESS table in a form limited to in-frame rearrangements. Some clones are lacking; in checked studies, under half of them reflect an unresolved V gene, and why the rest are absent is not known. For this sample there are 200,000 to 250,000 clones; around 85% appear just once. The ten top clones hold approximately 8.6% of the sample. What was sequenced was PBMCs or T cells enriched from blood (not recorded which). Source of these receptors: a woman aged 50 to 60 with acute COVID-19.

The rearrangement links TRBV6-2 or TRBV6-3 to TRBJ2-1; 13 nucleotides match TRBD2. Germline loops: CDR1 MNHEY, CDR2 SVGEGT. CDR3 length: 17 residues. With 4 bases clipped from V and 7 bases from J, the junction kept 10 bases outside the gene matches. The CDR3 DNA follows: TGTGCCAGCAGTTCGCTGACTAGCGGGGGGCCACAGAATGAGCAGTTCTTC. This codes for CASSSLTSGGPQNEQFF.

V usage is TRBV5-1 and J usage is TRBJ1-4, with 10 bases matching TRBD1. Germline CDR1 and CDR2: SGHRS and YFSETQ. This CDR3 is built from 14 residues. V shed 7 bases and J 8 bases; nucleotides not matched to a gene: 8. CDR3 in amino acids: CASCRDRGSEKLFF. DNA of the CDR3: TGCGCCAGCTGCCGGGACAGGGGTTCGGAAAAACTGTTTTTT.

The CDR3 nucleotides read TGTGCCAGCAGCTTCCTCCAAAACAGGGGGCATACCTATGGCTACACCTTC. Amino acids: CASSFLQNRGHTYGYTF. This sequence joins TRBV7-2 and TRBJ1-2; 9 bases match TRBD1. This CDR3 has 17 amino acids. Looked up from germline, CDR1 is SGHTA and CDR2 is FQGNSA. J gave up 4 bases and V 3 bases, and 12 bases lay outside the gene matches. Drawing the rest from reference TRBV7-2 and TRBJ1-2, the complete variable domain is GAGVSQSPSNKVTEKGKDVELRCDPISGHTALYWYRQSLGQGLEFLIYFQGNSAPDKSGLPSDRFSAERTGGSVSTLTIQRTQQEDSAVYLCASSFLQNRGHTYGYTFGSGTRLTVV.

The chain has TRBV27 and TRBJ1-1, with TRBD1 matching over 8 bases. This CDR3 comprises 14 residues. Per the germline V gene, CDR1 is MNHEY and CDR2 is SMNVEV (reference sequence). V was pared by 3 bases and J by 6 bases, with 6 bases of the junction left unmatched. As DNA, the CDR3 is TGTGCCAGCAGTTTCCAGGGGGCGCCTGCTGAAGCTTTCTTT. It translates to CASSFQGAPAEAFF.

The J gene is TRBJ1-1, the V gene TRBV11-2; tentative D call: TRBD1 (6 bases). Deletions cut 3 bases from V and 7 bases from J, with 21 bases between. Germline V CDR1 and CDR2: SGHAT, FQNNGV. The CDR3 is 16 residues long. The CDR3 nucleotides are TGTGCCAGCAGCTTGATGGGACAAACCGGGACCGTTGAAGCTTTCTTT. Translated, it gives CASSLMGQTGTVEAFF.

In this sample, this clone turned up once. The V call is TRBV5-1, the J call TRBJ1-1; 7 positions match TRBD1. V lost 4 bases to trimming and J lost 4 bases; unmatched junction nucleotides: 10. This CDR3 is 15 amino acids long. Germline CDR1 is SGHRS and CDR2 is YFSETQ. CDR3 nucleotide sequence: TGCGCCAGCAGCCGACAAACAGGGGTTGGCACTGAAGCTTTCTTT. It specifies CASSRQTGVGTEAFF.

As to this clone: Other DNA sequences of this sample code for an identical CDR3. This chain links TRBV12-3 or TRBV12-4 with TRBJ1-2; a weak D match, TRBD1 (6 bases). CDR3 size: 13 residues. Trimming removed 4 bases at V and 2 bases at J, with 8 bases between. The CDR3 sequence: CASSSQGNYGYTF. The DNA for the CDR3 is TGTGCCAGCAGTTCCCAGGGGAACTATGGCTACACCTTC.

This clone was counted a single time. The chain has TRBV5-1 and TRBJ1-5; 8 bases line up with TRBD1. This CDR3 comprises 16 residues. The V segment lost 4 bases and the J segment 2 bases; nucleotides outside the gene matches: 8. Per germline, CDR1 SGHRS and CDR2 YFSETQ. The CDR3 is CASSIGQGLGNQPQHF. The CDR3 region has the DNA TGCGCCAGCAGCATCGGACAGGGATTGGGCAATCAGCCCCAGCATTTT. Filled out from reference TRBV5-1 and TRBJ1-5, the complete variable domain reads KAGVTQTPRYLIKTRGQQVTLSCSPISGHRSVSWYQQTPGQGLQFLFEYFSETQRNKGNFPGRFSGRQFSNSRSEMNVSTLELGDSALYLCASSIGQGLGNQPQHFGDGTRLSIL.

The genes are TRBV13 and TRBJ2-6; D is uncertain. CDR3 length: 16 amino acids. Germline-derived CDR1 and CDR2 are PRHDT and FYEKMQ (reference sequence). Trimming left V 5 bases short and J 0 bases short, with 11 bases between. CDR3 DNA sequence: TGTGCCAGCAGCATCAAAGCCCACTCTGGGGCCAACGTCCTGACTTTC. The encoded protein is CASSIKAHSGANVLTF. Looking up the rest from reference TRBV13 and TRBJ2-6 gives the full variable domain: AAGVIQSPRHLIKEKRETATLKCYPIPRHDTVYWYQQGPGQDPQFLISFYEKMQSDKGSIPDRFSAQQFSDYHSELNMSSLELGDSALYFCASSIKAHSGANVLTFGAGSRLTVL.

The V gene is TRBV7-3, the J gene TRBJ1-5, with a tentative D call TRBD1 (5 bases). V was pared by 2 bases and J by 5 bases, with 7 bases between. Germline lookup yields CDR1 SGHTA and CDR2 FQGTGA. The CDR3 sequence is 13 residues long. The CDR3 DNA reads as TGTGCCAGCAGCTTAGGGGGGGATCAGCCCCAGCATTTT. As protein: CASSLGGDQPQHF.

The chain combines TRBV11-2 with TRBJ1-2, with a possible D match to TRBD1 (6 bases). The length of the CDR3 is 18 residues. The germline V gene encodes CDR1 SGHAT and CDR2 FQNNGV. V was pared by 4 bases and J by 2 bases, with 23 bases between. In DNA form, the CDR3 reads TGTGCCAGCAGCTCAACCGGGACACATCCCACAACCAACTATGGCTACACCTTC. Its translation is CASSSTGTHPTTNYGYTF.

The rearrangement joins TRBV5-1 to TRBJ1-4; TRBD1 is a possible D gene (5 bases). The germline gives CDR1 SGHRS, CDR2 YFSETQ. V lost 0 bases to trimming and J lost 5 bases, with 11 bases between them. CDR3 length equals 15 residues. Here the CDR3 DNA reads TGCGCCAGCAGCTTGGACGGGGGGAACAATGAAAAACTGTTTTTT. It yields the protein CASSLDGGNNEKLFF.

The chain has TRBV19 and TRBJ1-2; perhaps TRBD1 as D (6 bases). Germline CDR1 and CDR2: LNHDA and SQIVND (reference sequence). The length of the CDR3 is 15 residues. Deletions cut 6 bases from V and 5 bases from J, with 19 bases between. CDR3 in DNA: TGTGCCAGTAGAGGGGACACCAGGGTAGGATATGGCTACACCTTC. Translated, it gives CASRGDTRVGYGYTF. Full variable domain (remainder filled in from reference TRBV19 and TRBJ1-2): DGGITQSPKYLFRKEGQNVTLSCEQNLNHDAMYWYRQDPGQGLRLIYYSQIVNDFQKGDIAEGYSVSREKKESFPLTVTSAQKNPTAFYLCASRGDTRVGYGYTFGSGTRLTVV.

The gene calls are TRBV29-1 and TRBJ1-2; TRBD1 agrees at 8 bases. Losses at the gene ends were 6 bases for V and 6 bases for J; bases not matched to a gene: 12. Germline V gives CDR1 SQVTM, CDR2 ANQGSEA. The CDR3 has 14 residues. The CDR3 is CSVQSLTGEDGYTF. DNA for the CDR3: TGCAGCGTACAAAGCCTGACAGGGGAAGATGGCTACACCTTC. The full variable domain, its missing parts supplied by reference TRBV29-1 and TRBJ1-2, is SAVISQKPSRDICQRGTSLTIQCQVDSQVTMMFWYRQQPGQSLTLIATANQGSEATYESGFVIDKFPISRPNLTFSTLTVSNMSPEDSSIYLCSVQSLTGEDGYTFGSGTRLTVV.

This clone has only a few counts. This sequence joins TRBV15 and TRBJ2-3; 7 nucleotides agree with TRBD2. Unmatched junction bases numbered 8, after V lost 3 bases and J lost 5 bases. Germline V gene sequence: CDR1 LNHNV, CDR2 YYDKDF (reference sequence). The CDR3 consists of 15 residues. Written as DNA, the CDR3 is TGTGCCACCAGCAGGGACCGGACGGGGGGAGATACGCAGTATTTT. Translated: CATSRDRTGGDTQYF. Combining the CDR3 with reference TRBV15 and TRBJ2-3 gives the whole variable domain DAMVIQNPRYQVTQFGKPVTLSCSQTLNHNVMYWYQQKSSQAPKLLFHYYDKDFNNEADTPDNFQSRRPNTSFCFLDIRSPGLGDTAMYLCATSRDRTGGDTQYFGPGTRLTVL.

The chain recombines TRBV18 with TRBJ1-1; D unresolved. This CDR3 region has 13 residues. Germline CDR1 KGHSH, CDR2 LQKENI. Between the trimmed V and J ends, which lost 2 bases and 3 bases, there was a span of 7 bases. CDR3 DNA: TGTGCCAGCTCACCAAAGGGAGACACTGAAGCTTTCTTT. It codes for CASSPKGDTEAFF.

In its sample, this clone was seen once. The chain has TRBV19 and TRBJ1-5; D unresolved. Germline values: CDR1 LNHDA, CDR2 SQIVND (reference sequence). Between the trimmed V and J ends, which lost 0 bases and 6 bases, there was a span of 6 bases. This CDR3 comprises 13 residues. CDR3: CASSIEEGQPQHF. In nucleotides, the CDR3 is TGTGCCAGTAGTATAGAAGAGGGTCAGCCCCAGCATTTT.

The CDR3 here is CASSPVAGGFVEQFF. The DNA of the CDR3 is TGCGCCAGCAGCCCCGTGGCGGGGGGGTTTGTGGAGCAGTTCTTC. The chain combines TRBV5-1 with TRBJ2-1; 9 nucleotides agree with TRBD2. The CDR3 runs 15 residues. V was clipped by 4 bases and J by 10 bases; unmatched bases: 12. Germline V gene lookup returns CDR1 SGHRS and CDR2 YFSETQ.

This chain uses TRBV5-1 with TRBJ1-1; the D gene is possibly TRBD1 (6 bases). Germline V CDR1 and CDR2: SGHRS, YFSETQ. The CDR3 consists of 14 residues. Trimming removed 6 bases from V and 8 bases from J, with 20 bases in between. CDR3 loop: CASNPAGTTLEAFF. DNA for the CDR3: TGCGCCAGCAATCCGGCAGGGACAACGCTAGAAGCTTTCTTT. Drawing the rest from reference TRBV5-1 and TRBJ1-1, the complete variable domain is KAGVTQTPRYLIKTRGQQVTLSCSPISGHRSVSWYQQTPGQGLQFLFEYFSETQRNKGNFPGRFSGRQFSNSRSEMNVSTLELGDSALYLCASNPAGTTLEAFFGQGTRLTVV.

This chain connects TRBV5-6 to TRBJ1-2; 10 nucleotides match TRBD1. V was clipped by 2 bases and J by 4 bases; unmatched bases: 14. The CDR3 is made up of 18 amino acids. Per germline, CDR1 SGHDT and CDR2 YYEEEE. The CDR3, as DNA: TGTGCCAGCAGCTTAGTGCGGGACAGGGGATCCTGGGGCTATGGCTACACCTTC. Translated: CASSLVRDRGSWGYGYTF.

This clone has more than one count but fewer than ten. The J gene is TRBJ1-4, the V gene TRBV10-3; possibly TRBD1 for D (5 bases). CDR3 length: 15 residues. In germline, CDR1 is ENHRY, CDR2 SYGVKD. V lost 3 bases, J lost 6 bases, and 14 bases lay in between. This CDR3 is CAISEDRGGYEKLFF. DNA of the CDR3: TGTGCCATCAGTGAAGATCGGGGGGGATATGAAAAACTGTTTTTT.

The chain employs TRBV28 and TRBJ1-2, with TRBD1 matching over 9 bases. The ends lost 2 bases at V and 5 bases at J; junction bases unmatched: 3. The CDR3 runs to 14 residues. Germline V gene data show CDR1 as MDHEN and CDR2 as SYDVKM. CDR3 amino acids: CASSLGTGRYGYTF. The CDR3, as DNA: TGTGCCAGCAGTTTAGGGACAGGGCGTTATGGCTACACCTTC.

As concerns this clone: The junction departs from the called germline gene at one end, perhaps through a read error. CDR3 protein: CASSRGPGRSSPLHF. DNA for the CDR3: TGTGCTAGCAGCAGGGGGCCAGGGCGGAGTTCACCCCTCCACTTT. The rearrangement uses TRBV7-7 and TRBJ1-6; 8 bases are shared with TRBD1. The CDR3 runs to 15 residues. Germline V CDR1 and CDR2: SSHAT, FNYEAQ (reference sequence).

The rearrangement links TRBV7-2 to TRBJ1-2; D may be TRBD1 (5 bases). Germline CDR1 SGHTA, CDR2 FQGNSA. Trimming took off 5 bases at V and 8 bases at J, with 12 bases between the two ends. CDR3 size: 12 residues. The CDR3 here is CASSLTGRGYTF. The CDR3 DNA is TGTGCCAGCAGCCTAACAGGACGGGGCTACACCTTC.

In nucleotides, the CDR3 is TGTGCCAGCAGTCTAGTAAACACCATATATTTT. Amino acids: CASSLVNTIYF. The genes are TRBV6-6 and TRBJ1-3; no clear D. V was cut by 5 bases and J by 6 bases, with 5 bases left in between. The germline gives CDR1 MNHNY, CDR2 SVGAGI (reference sequence). This CDR3 comprises 11 residues.

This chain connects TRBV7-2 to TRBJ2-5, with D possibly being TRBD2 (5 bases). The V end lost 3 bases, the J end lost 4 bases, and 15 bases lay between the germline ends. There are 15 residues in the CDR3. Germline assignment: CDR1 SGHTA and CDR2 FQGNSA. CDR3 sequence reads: CASSFRRGWGETQYF. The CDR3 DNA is TGTGCCAGCAGCTTCCGAAGAGGGTGGGGAGAGACCCAGTACTTC.

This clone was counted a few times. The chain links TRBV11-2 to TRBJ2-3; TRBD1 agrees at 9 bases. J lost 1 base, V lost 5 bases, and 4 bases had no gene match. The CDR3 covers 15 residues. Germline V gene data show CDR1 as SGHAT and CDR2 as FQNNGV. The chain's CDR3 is CASSGGQGGTDTQYF. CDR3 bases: TGTGCCAGCAGCGGGGGACAGGGCGGCACAGATACGCAGTATTTT.